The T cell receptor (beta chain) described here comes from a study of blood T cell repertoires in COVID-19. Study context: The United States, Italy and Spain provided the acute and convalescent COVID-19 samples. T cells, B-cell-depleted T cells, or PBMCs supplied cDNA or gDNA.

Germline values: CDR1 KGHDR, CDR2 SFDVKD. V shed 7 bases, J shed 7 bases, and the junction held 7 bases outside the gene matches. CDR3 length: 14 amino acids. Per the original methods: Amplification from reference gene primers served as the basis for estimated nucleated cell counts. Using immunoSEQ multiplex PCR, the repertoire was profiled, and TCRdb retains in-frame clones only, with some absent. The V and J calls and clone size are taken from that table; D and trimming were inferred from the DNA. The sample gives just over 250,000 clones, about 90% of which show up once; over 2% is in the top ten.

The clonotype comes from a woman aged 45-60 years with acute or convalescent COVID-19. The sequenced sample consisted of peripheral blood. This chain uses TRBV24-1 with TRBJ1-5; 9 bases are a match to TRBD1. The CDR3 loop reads CATSGTGNYQPQHF. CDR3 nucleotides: TGTGCCACCAGCGGGACAGGGAATTACCAGCCCCAGCATTTT.